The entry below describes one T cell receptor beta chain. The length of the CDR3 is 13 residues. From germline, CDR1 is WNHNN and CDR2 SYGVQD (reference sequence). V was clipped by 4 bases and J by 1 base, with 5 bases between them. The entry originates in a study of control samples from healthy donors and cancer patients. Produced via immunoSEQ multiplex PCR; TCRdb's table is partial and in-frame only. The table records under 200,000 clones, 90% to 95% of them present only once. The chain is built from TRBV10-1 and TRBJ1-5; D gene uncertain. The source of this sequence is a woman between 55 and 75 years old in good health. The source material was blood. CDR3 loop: CASSGDSNQPQHF. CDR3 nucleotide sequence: TGCGCCAGCAGTGGTGACAGCAATCAGCCCCAGCATTTT.